These 20 T cell receptor beta chains were sequenced from one sample in a study of T cells after yellow fever vaccination. Via MiXCR, TCRdb re-called the 5' RACE reads, giving one row per CDR3 protein. The sample has about 58,000 distinct CDR3 sequences; 5.7% are singletons. Here the sequenced sample was PBMCs, either bulk or a sorted T-cell subset (CD4+, CD8+, memory, or dextramer-sorted; not recorded which), taken on the day of the yellow fever booster vaccination. The receptors were sampled from a man aged 18 to 30 who received the YFV17D yellow fever vaccine.

The chain combines TRBV2 with TRBJ2-3, with 10 bases aligning to TRBD2. The length of the CDR3 is 15 residues. V lost 6 bases and J lost 1; bases outside the gene matches: 4. Germline V lookup: CDR1 SNHLY, CDR2 FYNNEI. CDR3 nucleotides: TGTGCCAGCAGACGAACTAGCGGGGGCACAGATACGCAGTATTTT. Translating gives CASRRTSGGTDTQYF.

V usage is TRBV7-6 and J usage is TRBJ2-7, with a possible D match to TRBD1 (5 bases). The CDR3 has 13 residues. Looked up from germline, CDR1 is SGHVS and CDR2 is FNYEAQ. The ends were cut back, 6 bases at V and 3 bases at J, with 12 bases in the middle. CDR3 amino acids: CASSPGPDYEQYF. In DNA form, the CDR3 reads TGTGCCAGCAGTCCAGGGCCCGACTACGAGCAGTACTTC.

This clonotype has more than one count but fewer than ten. The chain couples TRBV3-1 to TRBJ1-1, with D possibly being TRBD1 (5 bases). In germline, CDR1 is LGHDT, CDR2 YNNKEL (reference sequence). This CDR3 is built from 14 residues. Trimming removed 4 bases from V and 5 bases from J, with 14 bases in between. The CDR3 nucleotides are TGTGCCAGCAGCCCTTCAGGGTTTTTTACTGAAGCTTTCTTT. Protein: CASSPSGFFTEAFF. Filled out from reference TRBV3-1 and TRBJ1-1, the complete variable domain reads DTAVSQTPKYLVTQMGNDKSIKCEQNLGHDTMYWYKQDSKKFLKIMFSYNNKELIINETVPNRFSPKSPDKAHLNLHINSLELGDSAVYFCASSPSGFFTEAFFGQGTRLTVV.

This chain joins TRBV11-3 and TRBJ1-1, with D perhaps TRBD1 (5 bases). CDR1 and CDR2 from the germline V gene are SGHNT and YENEEA. V lost 4 bases and J 7 bases, leaving 16 bases between the germline ends. This CDR3 is built from 14 residues. In DNA form, the CDR3 reads TGTGCCAGCAGCTCCACCCCGTGGGGCAGTGAAGCTTTCTTT. Its translation: CASSSTPWGSEAFF.

This clonotype came up a few times. V is TRBV28 and J is TRBJ2-7, with 10 bases fitting TRBD1. The CDR3 is 14 amino acids. Trimming at V came to 7 bases and at J to 4 bases, leaving 7 bases not matched to a gene. Germline V gives CDR1 MDHEN, CDR2 SYDVKM. The CDR3 protein is CASTPGTGEYEQYV. DNA of the CDR3: TGTGCCAGCACCCCCGGGACAGGGGAATACGAGCAGTACGTC.

The chain uses TRBV19 and TRBJ1-4; the D is unclear. The CDR3 spans 17 residues. Trimming shortened V by 7 bases and J by 5 bases, and 23 bases separated the two germline ends. CDR1 and CDR2 (germline): LNHDA, SQIVND (reference sequence). The chain's CDR3 is CASTPLSRGPLNEKLFF. For the CDR3, the DNA is TGTGCCAGTACCCCCCTTAGTCGCGGGCCCCTCAATGAAAAACTGTTTTTT. Filled out from reference TRBV19 and TRBJ1-4, the complete variable domain reads DGGITQSPKYLFRKEGQNVTLSCEQNLNHDAMYWYRQDPGQGLRLIYYSQIVNDFQKGDIAEGYSVSREKKESFPLTVTSAQKNPTAFYLCASTPLSRGPLNEKLFFGSGTQLSVL.

The sample holds a few counts of this clonotype. V and J are TRBV6-2 or TRBV6-3 and TRBJ2-1; D call uncertain. V lost 6 bases, J lost 4 bases, and 10 bases lay in between. Germline V CDR1 and CDR2: MNHEY, SVGEGT. The CDR3 consists of 13 residues. The CDR3 coding sequence is TGTGCCAGCAGCTCCCCACAGTACAATGAGCAGTTCTTC. Protein: CASSSPQYNEQFF.

In this sample, this clonotype turned up a few times. This sequence joins TRBV27 and TRBJ2-7; TRBD2 agrees at 11 bases. The CDR3 is made up of 16 amino acids. CDR1 MNHEY and CDR2 SMNVEV come from the germline V gene (reference sequence). Trimming took 3 bases from V and 1 from J; bases not matched to a gene: 5. For the CDR3, the DNA is TGTGCCAGCAGTTTCCTGACTAGCGGGGTATCCTACGAGCAGTACTTC. Its translation is CASSFLTSGVSYEQYF.

This clonotype was detected many times. The V gene is TRBV7-2, the J gene TRBJ2-2; weak D call: TRBD2 (5 bases). Trimming removed 0 bases from V and 4 bases from J, with 12 bases in between. Germline V gene lookup returns CDR1 SGHTA and CDR2 FQGNSA. The CDR3 covers 16 residues. Here the CDR3 DNA reads TGTGCCAGCAGCTTAGCGCGGGCTGAGGTCACCGGGGAGCTGTTTTTT. Its protein product is CASSLARAEVTGELFF. The full variable domain, its missing parts supplied by reference TRBV7-2 and TRBJ2-2, is GAGVSQSPSNKVTEKGKDVELRCDPISGHTALYWYRQSLGQGLEFLIYFQGNSAPDKSGLPSDRFSAERTGGSVSTLTIQRTQQEDSAVYLCASSLARAEVTGELFFGEGSRLTVL.

This clonotype was counted at least ten times. The chain couples TRBV10-1 to TRBJ1-2; D gene unclear. V was trimmed by 9 bases and J by 4 bases, leaving 15 bases between them. Germline-derived CDR1 and CDR2 are WNHNN and SYGVQD (reference sequence). The CDR3 has 13 amino acids. The CDR3 DNA reads as TGCGCCAGTAAGACATCGGATTTCTATGGCTACACCTTC. Translating gives CASKTSDFYGYTF.

This clonotype was counted a few times. The rearrangement joins TRBV27 to TRBJ1-5; no definite D call. This CDR3 has 14 amino acids. V was clipped by 6 bases and J by 3 bases, with 12 bases between them. Germline V lookup: CDR1 MNHEY, CDR2 SMNVEV (reference sequence). The DNA for the CDR3 is TGTGCCAGCAGCCGTGGACGGAACAATCAGCCCCAGCATTTT. Amino acids: CASSRGRNNQPQHF.

This clonotype was recorded at least ten times. The chain recombines TRBV12-3 or TRBV12-4 with TRBJ2-6, with unresolved D. The CDR3 spans 15 residues. Trimming removed 5 bases from V and 0 bases from J, with 8 bases in between. The CDR3 nucleotides read TGTGCCAGCAGTGAGGCATACTCTGGGGCCAACGTCCTGACTTTC. Translating it yields CASSEAYSGANVLTF.

This clonotype has just a few counts. This chain uses TRBV2 with TRBJ1-6; D unclear. Germline V gives CDR1 SNHLY, CDR2 FYNNEI. V shed 9 bases and J shed 0 bases, with 12 bases lying between them. The CDR3 contains 15 residues. The CDR3 coding sequence is TGTGCCAGAGGACCCGGAGGCTCCTATAATTCACCCCTCCACTTT. Amino acids: CARGPGGSYNSPLHF.

At least ten counts were recorded for this clonotype. This chain connects TRBV12-3 or TRBV12-4 to TRBJ2-1, with 9 positions matching TRBD2. The ends lost 2 bases at V and 0 bases at J; junction bases unmatched: 8. This CDR3 contains 18 residues. CDR3 sequence reads: CASSLRLAGIGSYNEQFF. For the CDR3, the DNA is TGTGCCAGCAGTTTAAGGCTAGCGGGGATCGGCTCCTACAATGAGCAGTTCTTC.

This clonotype was found a few times. The V gene is TRBV9, the J gene TRBJ1-4; D not resolved. The CDR3 contains 14 residues. Trimming removed 0 bases at V and 8 bases at J, with 11 bases between. Germline values: CDR1 SGDLS, CDR2 YYNGEE. DNA for the CDR3: TGTGCCAGCAGCGTAGTGTCGGATGGGGAAAAACTGTTTTTT. The encoded protein is CASSVVSDGEKLFF.

This clonotype was counted at least ten times. The chain links TRBV7-9 to TRBJ2-3; D may be TRBD1 or TRBD2 (5 bases each). CDR1 and CDR2 (germline): SEHNR, FQNEAQ (reference sequence). This CDR3 comprises 17 residues. Trimming took 5 bases from V and 1 from J, leaving 19 bases between them. This CDR3 reads CASSLPFSGLGTDTQYF. CDR3 coding DNA: TGTGCCAGCAGCCTACCTTTCTCGGGGCTTGGCACAGATACGCAGTATTTT.

The chain joins TRBV7-2 to TRBJ2-7, with 7 bases fitting TRBD2. Germline lookup yields CDR1 SGHTA and CDR2 FQGNSA. The CDR3 sequence is 15 residues long. J was trimmed by 1 base and V by 1 base; bases with no gene match: 4. In DNA, the CDR3 is TGTGCCAGCAGCTTAGTTGGACTAGGGTCCTACGAGCAGTACTTC. Its translation is CASSLVGLGSYEQYF.

This clonotype was counted at least ten times. The chain joins TRBV24-1 to TRBJ2-1; D is unresolved. V dropped 9 bases and J dropped 4 bases, with 12 bases sitting between them. Germline CDR1 and CDR2: KGHDR and SFDVKD. This CDR3 is built from 13 residues. CDR3: CATSMAVYNEQFF. The DNA for the CDR3 is TGTGCCACCTCCATGGCAGTTTACAATGAGCAGTTCTTC.

V gene TRBV5-1 combines with J gene TRBJ2-7; 14 bases line up with TRBD2. CDR1 is SGHRS and CDR2 is YFSETQ in the germline V gene. CDR3 length: 16 amino acids. Germline trimming cut 4 bases from V and 0 bases from J; bases unmatched to any gene: 3. The CDR3 DNA reads TGCGCCAGCAGCCCGGGACTAGCGGGGGTCTCCTACGAGCAGTACTTC. Translated: CASSPGLAGVSYEQYF.

The rearrangement links TRBV7-2 to TRBJ2-2, with D hard to call. The CDR3 consists of 12 residues. Germline V gene sequence: CDR1 SGHTA, CDR2 FQGNSA. V was shortened by 1 base and J by 6 bases, with 3 bases between the two germline ends. The CDR3 coding sequence is TGTGCCAGCAGCTTAGATGCCGGGGAGCTGTTTTTT. Translation: CASSLDAGELFF.